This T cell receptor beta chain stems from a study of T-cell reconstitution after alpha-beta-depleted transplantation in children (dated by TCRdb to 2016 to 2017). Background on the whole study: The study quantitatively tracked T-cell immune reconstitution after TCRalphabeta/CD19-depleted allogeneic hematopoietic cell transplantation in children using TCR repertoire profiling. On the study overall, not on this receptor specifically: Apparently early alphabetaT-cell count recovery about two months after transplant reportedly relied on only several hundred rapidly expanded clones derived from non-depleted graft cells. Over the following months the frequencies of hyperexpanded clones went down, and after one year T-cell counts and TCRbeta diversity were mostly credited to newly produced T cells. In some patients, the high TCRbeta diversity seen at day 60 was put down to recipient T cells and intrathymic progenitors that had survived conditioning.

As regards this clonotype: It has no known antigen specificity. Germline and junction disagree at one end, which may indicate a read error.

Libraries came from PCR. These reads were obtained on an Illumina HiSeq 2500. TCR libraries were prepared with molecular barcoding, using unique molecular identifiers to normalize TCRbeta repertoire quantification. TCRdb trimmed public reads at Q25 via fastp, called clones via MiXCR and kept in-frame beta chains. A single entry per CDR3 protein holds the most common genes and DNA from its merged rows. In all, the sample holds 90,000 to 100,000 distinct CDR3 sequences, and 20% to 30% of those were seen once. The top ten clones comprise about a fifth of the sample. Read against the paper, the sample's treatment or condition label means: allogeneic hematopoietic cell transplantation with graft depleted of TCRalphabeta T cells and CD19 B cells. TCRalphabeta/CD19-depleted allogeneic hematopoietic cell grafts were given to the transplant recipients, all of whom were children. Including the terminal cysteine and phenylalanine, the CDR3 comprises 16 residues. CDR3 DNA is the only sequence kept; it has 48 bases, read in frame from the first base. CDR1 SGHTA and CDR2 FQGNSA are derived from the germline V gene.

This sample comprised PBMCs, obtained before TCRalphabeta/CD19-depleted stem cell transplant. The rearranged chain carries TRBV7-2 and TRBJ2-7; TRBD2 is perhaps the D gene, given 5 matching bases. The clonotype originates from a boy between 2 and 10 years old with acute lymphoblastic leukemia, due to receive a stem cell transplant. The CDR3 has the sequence CACSLALSSRNHEQYF. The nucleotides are TGTGCCTGCAGCTTAGCGTTGAGTTCCCGCAACCACGAGCAGTACTTC.